This TCR beta chain comes out of a study of blood T cell repertoires in COVID-19. Across the whole study: Samples of COVID-19 (acute and convalescent) were obtained from the United States, Italy and Spain. In each case, the material was cDNA or gDNA derived from T cells, B-cell-depleted T cells, or PBMCs.

A Seattle source enrolled patients during active infection and followed them longitudinally. How the authors handled the data: Reference gene primer amplification gave nucleated cell count estimates. The table came from immunoSEQ multiplex PCR; TCRdb's copy has only in-frame clones and leaves some out. V, J and clone size reflect that table, while D and trimming were determined from the DNA. This table holds about 88,000 clones, roughly 88% found once. With 1 base clipped from V and 7 bases from J, the junction kept 3 bases outside the gene matches. Germline V gene data show CDR1 as LGHDT and CDR2 as YNNKEL (reference sequence). The CDR3 covers 14 residues.

The specimen sequenced was peripheral blood. The V gene is TRBV3-1 (or the pseudogene TRBV3-2), the J gene TRBJ2-1; 8 nucleotides align to TRBD2. The TCR originated in a man between 18 and 35 years old with COVID-19, enrolled during active disease. The CDR3 is CASSQGTSPNEQFF. The DNA of the CDR3 is TGTGCCAGCAGCCAAGGGACTAGCCCAAATGAGCAGTTCTTC.